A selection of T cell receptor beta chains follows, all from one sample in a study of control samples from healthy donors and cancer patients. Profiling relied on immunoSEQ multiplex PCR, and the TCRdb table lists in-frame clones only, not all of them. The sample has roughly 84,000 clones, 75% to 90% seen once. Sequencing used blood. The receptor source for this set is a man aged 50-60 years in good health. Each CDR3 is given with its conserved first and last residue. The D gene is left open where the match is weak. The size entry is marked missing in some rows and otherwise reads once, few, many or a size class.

CDR3nt: TGTGCCAGCAGCTGGGACGCCTACAATGAGCAGTTCTTC
CDR3aa: CASSWDAYNEQFF
abundance: -
v_gene: TRBV7-2
d_gene: -
j_gene: TRBJ2-1

CDR3nt: TGTGCCACCAGCAGAGAAAGCGGCTACGAGCAGTACTTC
CDR3aa: CATSRESGYEQYF
abundance: -
v_gene: TRBV15
d_gene: -
j_gene: TRBJ2-7

CDR3nt: TGTGCCATCAGTGTATTAGGCGGGGGGCCGTCGCCACCCTACGAGCAGTACTTC
CDR3aa: CAISVLGGGPSPPYEQYF
abundance: -
v_gene: TRBV10-3
d_gene: TRBD2
j_gene: TRBJ2-7

CDR3nt: TGTGCCAGCAGTATCTCTGACAGCGCTCGAGAGACCCAGTACTTC
CDR3aa: CASSISDSARETQYF
abundance: -
v_gene: TRBV27
d_gene: -
j_gene: TRBJ2-5

CDR3nt: TGTGCCAGCAGCTTAGGGCAGGGCACCTACAATGAGCAGTTCTTC
CDR3aa: CASSLGQGTYNEQFF
abundance: -
v_gene: TRBV7-2
d_gene: -
j_gene: TRBJ2-1

CDR3nt: TGTGCCAGCAGCCTTAAAGCGGGGGTCGAGGCTTTCTTT
CDR3aa: CASSLKAGVEAFF
abundance: -
v_gene: TRBV3-1/TRBV3-2
d_gene: -
j_gene: TRBJ1-1

CDR3nt: TGTGCCTGGAGCTCCATGGGAAACAGGAACACTGAAGCTTTCTTT
CDR3aa: CAWSSMGNRNTEAFF
abundance: once
v_gene: TRBV30
d_gene: -
j_gene: TRBJ1-1

CDR3nt: TGTGCCAGCAGCCGGGACAGGGACTATGGCTACACCTTC
CDR3aa: CASSRDRDYGYTF
abundance: once
v_gene: TRBV6-5
d_gene: TRBD1
j_gene: TRBJ1-2

CDR3nt: TGTGCCAGCAGTTTCCTGCAGGGGGCTGATGAAAAACTGTTTTTT
CDR3aa: CASSFLQGADEKLFF
abundance: few
v_gene: TRBV6-5
d_gene: TRBD1
j_gene: TRBJ1-4

CDR3nt: TGTGCCAGCAGCCCCAGAAGGATAGAGACAGGGCCCGACGAGCAGTACTTC
CDR3aa: CASSPRRIETGPDEQYF
abundance: few
v_gene: TRBV16
d_gene: TRBD1
j_gene: TRBJ2-7

CDR3nt: TGTGCCATCAGTGAACGGGAGGGAGGAGCCTCACCCCTCCACTTT
CDR3aa: CAISEREGGASPLHF
abundance: -
v_gene: TRBV10-3
d_gene: -
j_gene: TRBJ1-6

CDR3nt: TGTGCCAGCAGTTACTCAACATTAGCAGATACGCAGTATTTT
CDR3aa: CASSYSTLADTQYF
abundance: -
v_gene: TRBV6-2/TRBV6-3
d_gene: -
j_gene: TRBJ2-3

CDR3nt: TGTGCCAGCCACCTAGGGTGGGATTCACCCCTCCACTTT
CDR3aa: CASHLGWDSPLHF
abundance: -
v_gene: TRBV12-3/TRBV12-4
d_gene: -
j_gene: TRBJ1-6

CDR3nt: TGTGCCAGCAGATACGCTAACTATGGCTACACCTTC
CDR3aa: CASRYANYGYTF
abundance: -
v_gene: TRBV2
d_gene: -
j_gene: TRBJ1-2

CDR3nt: TGTGCCAGCAGCTTAGCAAAGGCTACCGGGGAGCTGTTTTTT
CDR3aa: CASSLAKATGELFF
abundance: -
v_gene: TRBV5-4
d_gene: -
j_gene: TRBJ2-2

CDR3nt: TGTGCCAGCAGCCTAGACAGGGGAGGTAATCAGCCCCAGCATTTT
CDR3aa: CASSLDRGGNQPQHF
abundance: -
v_gene: TRBV6-2/TRBV6-3
d_gene: TRBD1
j_gene: TRBJ1-5

CDR3nt: TGTGCCAGCAAGGCCGGGACTAGCTTATTTGAGACCCAGTACTTC
CDR3aa: CASKAGTSLFETQYF
abundance: -
v_gene: TRBV3-1/TRBV3-2
d_gene: TRBD2
j_gene: TRBJ2-5

CDR3nt: TGTGCCAGCAGGGGACAGGGGATGGGCACTGAAGCTTTCTTT
CDR3aa: CASRGQGMGTEAFF
abundance: -
v_gene: TRBV2
d_gene: TRBD1
j_gene: TRBJ1-1

CDR3nt: TGTGCCAGCTCACCACCCCCAGGGGACACCGGGGAGCTGTTTTTT
CDR3aa: CASSPPPGDTGELFF
abundance: -
v_gene: TRBV18
d_gene: -
j_gene: TRBJ2-2

CDR3nt: TGTGCCAGTATCCGGGGCAGCGCTAACTATGGCTACACCTTC
CDR3aa: CASIRGSANYGYTF
abundance: -
v_gene: TRBV19
d_gene: -
j_gene: TRBJ1-2

CDR3nt: TGTGCCAGCAGTGAAGCGGCGGGGGGTTCGGCCGGGGAGCTGTTTTTT
CDR3aa: CASSEAAGGSAGELFF
abundance: -
v_gene: TRBV6-1
d_gene: TRBD2
j_gene: TRBJ2-2

CDR3nt: TGTGCCAGCAGCTCGGGGGGTTCCTACGAGCAGTACTTC
CDR3aa: CASSSGGSYEQYF
abundance: -
v_gene: TRBV7-2
d_gene: TRBD2
j_gene: TRBJ2-7

CDR3nt: TGCGCCAGCAGCCCGACTAGCGCGAGCTCCTACGAGCAGTACTTC
CDR3aa: CASSPTSASSYEQYF
abundance: -
v_gene: TRBV5-1
d_gene: TRBD2
j_gene: TRBJ2-7

CDR3nt: TGCGCCAGCAGCTTGGGGGTTGGGCGTATCTCCTACGAGCAGTACTTC
CDR3aa: CASSLGVGRISYEQYF
abundance: -
v_gene: TRBV5-1
d_gene: -
j_gene: TRBJ2-7

CDR3nt: TGTGCCAGCAGCTTAGATAGACAGGTAAATCAGCCCCAGCATTTT
CDR3aa: CASSLDRQVNQPQHF
abundance: -
v_gene: TRBV7-2
d_gene: -
j_gene: TRBJ1-5

CDR3nt: TGTGCCAGCAGCCAAGGGGGACTCCCCGGTGATACGCAGTATTTT
CDR3aa: CASSQGGLPGDTQYF
abundance: -
v_gene: TRBV3-1/TRBV3-2
d_gene: -
j_gene: TRBJ2-3

CDR3nt: TGCGCCAGCGGGCTAGCGGGGGCCCCCCGCACAGATACGCAGTATTTT
CDR3aa: CASGLAGAPRTDTQYF
abundance: -
v_gene: TRBV10-1
d_gene: TRBD2
j_gene: TRBJ2-3

CDR3nt: TGTGCCAGTCGGGGAGTTTCGGGAACTGAAGCTTTCTTT
CDR3aa: CASRGVSGTEAFF
abundance: few
v_gene: TRBV19
d_gene: -
j_gene: TRBJ1-1

CDR3nt: TGTGCCAGCAGCCGCGGGTGGCGGGGGGAAACAGATACGCAGTATTTT
CDR3aa: CASSRGWRGETDTQYF
abundance: -
v_gene: TRBV7-2
d_gene: TRBD2
j_gene: TRBJ2-3

CDR3nt: TGTGCCAGCAGGCAAACAGGGGAGAATCAGCCCCAGCATTTT
CDR3aa: CASRQTGENQPQHF
abundance: -
v_gene: TRBV6-6
d_gene: TRBD1
j_gene: TRBJ1-5

CDR3nt: TGTGCCAGCAGCCAAGGGGGCAGGAACACTGAAGCTTTCTTT
CDR3aa: CASSQGGRNTEAFF
abundance: -
v_gene: TRBV3-1/TRBV3-2
d_gene: -
j_gene: TRBJ1-1

CDR3nt: TGTGCCAGCAGCTTCCTCCGGGAAACCGGGGAGCTGTTTTTT
CDR3aa: CASSFLRETGELFF
abundance: once
v_gene: TRBV5-4
d_gene: -
j_gene: TRBJ2-2

CDR3nt: TGTGCCAGCAGGCAGGGGGCTGAAGCTTTCTTT
CDR3aa: CASRQGAEAFF
abundance: -
v_gene: TRBV12-3/TRBV12-4
d_gene: TRBD1
j_gene: TRBJ1-1

CDR3nt: TGTGCCAGTAGTATCATTGAAGCCCCGCGGGAAAAACTGTTTTTT
CDR3aa: CASSIIEAPREKLFF
abundance: -
v_gene: TRBV19
d_gene: -
j_gene: TRBJ1-4

CDR3nt: TGTGCCAGCAGCGCGACCGGAAACACCATATATTTT
CDR3aa: CASSATGNTIYF
abundance: -
v_gene: TRBV7-6
d_gene: -
j_gene: TRBJ1-3

CDR3nt: TGTGCCAGCAGCCTCCCTGGGGCTGAAGCTTTCTTT
CDR3aa: CASSLPGAEAFF
abundance: -
v_gene: TRBV7-2
d_gene: -
j_gene: TRBJ1-1

CDR3nt: TGTGCCAGAAGCTTTTCGGGACTGGAAGAAAAGACAACTAATGAAAAACTGTTTTTT
CDR3aa: CARSFSGLEEKTTNEKLFF
abundance: few
v_gene: TRBV5-3
d_gene: -
j_gene: TRBJ1-4

CDR3nt: TGTGCCAGCAGAGACCCGGGACAGGGTTTCTACGAGCAGTACTTC
CDR3aa: CASRDPGQGFYEQYF
abundance: -
v_gene: TRBV6-5
d_gene: TRBD1
j_gene: TRBJ2-7

CDR3nt: TGTGCCACCTCCCGGGAGGGCTCTGGGGCCAACGTCCTGACTTTC
CDR3aa: CATSREGSGANVLTF
abundance: once
v_gene: TRBV24-1
d_gene: TRBD2
j_gene: TRBJ2-6

CDR3nt: TGCGCCAGCAGCTTCTCGACAGGGAACTATGGCTACACCTTC
CDR3aa: CASSFSTGNYGYTF
abundance: -
v_gene: TRBV5-1
d_gene: TRBD1
j_gene: TRBJ1-2

CDR3nt: TGTGCCACCAGCAGAGATACCACAGGGGGTTGGGACACTGAAGCTTTCTTT
CDR3aa: CATSRDTTGGWDTEAFF
abundance: -
v_gene: TRBV15
d_gene: TRBD1
j_gene: TRBJ1-1

CDR3nt: TGTGCCAGCATCACGACGGATCCCTATCCGGAAGCTTTCTTT
CDR3aa: CASITTDPYPEAFF
abundance: -
v_gene: TRBV11-1
d_gene: -
j_gene: TRBJ1-1

CDR3nt: TGCGCCAGCAGCCGGGACTATAACACCGGGGAGCTGTTTTTT
CDR3aa: CASSRDYNTGELFF
abundance: -
v_gene: TRBV5-1
d_gene: TRBD2
j_gene: TRBJ2-2

CDR3nt: TGTGCCAGCTCTGTGGACCGAATCTATGGCTACACCTTC
CDR3aa: CASSVDRIYGYTF
abundance: once
v_gene: TRBV18
d_gene: -
j_gene: TRBJ1-2

CDR3nt: TGTGCGCTGGGGAGAGGGACAGGGCCCTACGAGCAGTACTTC
CDR3aa: CALGRGTGPYEQYF
abundance: -
v_gene: TRBV2
d_gene: TRBD1
j_gene: TRBJ2-7

CDR3nt: TGTGCCAGCAGCTTAATGAACAATGAGCAGTTCTTC
CDR3aa: CASSLMNNEQFF
abundance: -
v_gene: TRBV7-8
d_gene: -
j_gene: TRBJ2-1

CDR3nt: TGTGCCAGCTCACCCCGGGACAGAACTCAAGAGACCCAGTACTTC
CDR3aa: CASSPRDRTQETQYF
abundance: -
v_gene: TRBV18
d_gene: TRBD1
j_gene: TRBJ2-5

CDR3nt: TGCACCAGCAGCCAAGATATTGCCGCGAACACCGGGGAGCTGTTTTTT
CDR3aa: CTSSQDIAANTGELFF
abundance: -
v_gene: TRBV1
d_gene: -
j_gene: TRBJ2-2

CDR3nt: TGTGCCAGCAGCCCCCGGGACAAACAGCAGTTCTTC
CDR3aa: CASSPRDKQQFF
abundance: -
v_gene: TRBV3-1/TRBV3-2
d_gene: -
j_gene: TRBJ2-1

CDR3nt: TGTGCCAGCAGCTTAGCGGGGGGCAATGGGTACAATGAGCAGTTCTTC
CDR3aa: CASSLAGGNGYNEQFF
abundance: once
v_gene: TRBV11-3
d_gene: -
j_gene: TRBJ2-1

CDR3nt: TGTGCCAGCAGCAACAGGGCGGGCTATGGCTACACCTTC
CDR3aa: CASSNRAGYGYTF
abundance: -
v_gene: TRBV27
d_gene: -
j_gene: TRBJ1-2

CDR3nt: TGTGCCAGCTCACCAAACAGCTATGGCTACACCTTC
CDR3aa: CASSPNSYGYTF
abundance: -
v_gene: TRBV18
d_gene: -
j_gene: TRBJ1-2

CDR3nt: TGTGCCAGCAGTTTGCCGGGGAGGACTGAAGCTTTCTTT
CDR3aa: CASSLPGRTEAFF
abundance: -
v_gene: TRBV27
d_gene: -
j_gene: TRBJ1-1

CDR3nt: TGTGCCAGCAGCCCCCTGGGGGGGGGAACCGGGGAGCTGTTTTTT
CDR3aa: CASSPLGGGTGELFF
abundance: -
v_gene: TRBV2
d_gene: TRBD2
j_gene: TRBJ2-2

CDR3nt: TGTGCCAGCTCGGACAGGGAGAGAATCATATATTTT
CDR3aa: CASSDRERIIYF
abundance: -
v_gene: TRBV7-2
d_gene: TRBD1
j_gene: TRBJ1-3

CDR3nt: TGTGCCAGCAGTTATACACTCCTACAGGGTTCAGCGACCCAGTACTTC
CDR3aa: CASSYTLLQGSATQYF
abundance: -
v_gene: TRBV6-5
d_gene: -
j_gene: TRBJ2-5

CDR3nt: TGTGCCAGCAGCTTAGGTCCGGGGATGAACACTGAAGCTTTCTTT
CDR3aa: CASSLGPGMNTEAFF
abundance: -
v_gene: TRBV7-2
d_gene: -
j_gene: TRBJ1-1

CDR3nt: TGTGCCAGCAGCGTAGAAGGCAGGACCTATGGCTACACCTTC
CDR3aa: CASSVEGRTYGYTF
abundance: -
v_gene: TRBV9
d_gene: -
j_gene: TRBJ1-2

CDR3nt: TGCAGCGTCGCGGGGCAGCATAACTATGGCTACACCTTC
CDR3aa: CSVAGQHNYGYTF
abundance: -
v_gene: TRBV29-1
d_gene: -
j_gene: TRBJ1-2

CDR3nt: TGCGCCAGCAGCCCAACTACCTTGGACCTAGTTAACACTGAAGCTTTCTTT
CDR3aa: CASSPTTLDLVNTEAFF
abundance: -
v_gene: TRBV4-1
d_gene: -
j_gene: TRBJ1-1